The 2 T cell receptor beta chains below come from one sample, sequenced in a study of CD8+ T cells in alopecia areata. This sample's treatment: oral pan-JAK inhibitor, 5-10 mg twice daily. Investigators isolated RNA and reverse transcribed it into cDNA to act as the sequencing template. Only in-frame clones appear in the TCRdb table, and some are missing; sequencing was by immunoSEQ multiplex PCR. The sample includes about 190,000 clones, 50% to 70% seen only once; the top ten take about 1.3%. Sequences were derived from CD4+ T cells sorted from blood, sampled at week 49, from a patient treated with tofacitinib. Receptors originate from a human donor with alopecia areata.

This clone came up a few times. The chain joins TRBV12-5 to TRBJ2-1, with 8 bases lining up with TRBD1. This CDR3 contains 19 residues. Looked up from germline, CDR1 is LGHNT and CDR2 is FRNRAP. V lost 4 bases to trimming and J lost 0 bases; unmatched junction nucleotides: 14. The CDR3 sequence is CASGSTRTGINSSYNEQFF. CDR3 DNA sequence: TGTGCTAGTGGTTCGACCCGGACAGGGATAAATAGCTCCTACAATGAGCAGTTCTTC.

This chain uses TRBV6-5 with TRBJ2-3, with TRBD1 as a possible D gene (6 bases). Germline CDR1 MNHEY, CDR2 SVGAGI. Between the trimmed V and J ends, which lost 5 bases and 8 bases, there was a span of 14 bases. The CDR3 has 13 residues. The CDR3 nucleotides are TGTGCCAGCAGTGGTACAGGGAGTGCTACGCAGTATTTT. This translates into CASSGTGSATQYF.